What follows is one T cell receptor (beta chain) and its context. The antigen remains unidentified. This sample is drawn from a study of beta chain features in type 1 diabetes. Regarding the study as a whole: Within the patient group, naive, central memory and Treg TCRB repertoires appeared more similar to each other than within healthy donors.

Every bit of the isolated RNA underwent reverse transcription, so sequencing read expressed TCRB transcripts. Only in-frame clones appear in the TCRdb table, and some are missing; sequencing was by immunoSEQ multiplex PCR. The sample shows hundreds of thousands of clones, roughly a sixth of them seen only once. The germline V gene has CDR1 SGHRS and CDR2 YFSETQ. Losses at the gene ends were 0 bases for V and 6 bases for J; bases not matched to a gene: 3. The CDR3 spans 14 residues. This TCR was recovered from a woman aged 18-29 years in good health. Sequencing was performed on naive CD4+ T cells from blood. V gene TRBV5-1 combines with J gene TRBJ1-2, with 9 bases identical to TRBD1. CDR3 coding DNA: TGCGCCAGCAGCTTGGAGAGGACAGGGGATGGCTACACCTTC. Encoded protein: CASSLERTGDGYTF.